These T cell receptor beta chains were read from a single sample in a study of radiotherapy plus CTLA-4 blockade in lung cancer. The table came from immunoSEQ multiplex PCR; TCRdb's copy has only in-frame clones and leaves some out. The data show about 39,000 clones, with 75% to 85% seen just once and more than 20% held by the top ten. Here the sequenced sample was peripheral blood, taken from a patient treated with radiotherapy plus ipilimumab. These receptors came from a human donor with non-small cell lung cancer that progressed on radiotherapy plus ipilimumab. The CDR3 runs from the conserved cysteine through the conserved F or W. Fields, in order: clone size, D gene, V gene, J gene, CDR3 protein, CDR3 DNA. The D gene is left open where the match is weak. Size values are once, few and many counts, or a class for expanded clones, and some rows have none.

>NA|NA|TRBV28|TRBJ1-2
CASSRPPGAEGYTF
TGTGCCAGCAGCCGGCCCCCGGGAGCAGAGGGCTACACCTTC
>NA|TRBD1|TRBV20-1|TRBJ1-2
CSAKDRELLSF
TGCAGTGCAAAGGACAGGGAACTACTTAGCTTC
>NA|TRBD1|TRBV5-1|TRBJ2-5
CASSLVPTGRQETQYF
TGCGCCAGCAGCTTGGTCCCGACAGGGCGCCAAGAGACCCAGTACTTC
>NA|NA|TRBV6-5|TRBJ1-1
CASSSFRGGKDRAFF
TGTGCCAGCAGTTCCTTCCGGGGGGGGAAGGATAGGGCTTTCTTT
>NA|TRBD1|TRBV11-2|TRBJ2-5
CASSFWGTGDRETQYF
TGTGCCAGCAGCTTTTGGGGGACAGGGGACCGCGAGACCCAGTACTTC
>NA|NA|TRBV10-3|TRBJ2-4
CAISPGYIQYF
TGTGCCATCAGCCCGGGATACATTCAGTACTTC
>NA|NA|TRBV4-1|TRBJ1-3
CASSQDLLLSGNTIYF
TGCGCCAGCAGCCAAGATCTGTTACTCTCTGGAAACACCATATATTTT
>NA|TRBD1|TRBV4-2|TRBJ1-1
CASSQGGTVNTEAFF
TGTGCCAGCAGCCAAGGGGGGACAGTGAACACTGAAGCTTTCTTT
>NA|TRBD1|TRBV6-6|TRBJ1-5
CASSYLQGAGNQPQHF
TGTGCCAGCAGTTACCTACAGGGGGCTGGCAATCAGCCCCAGCATTTT
>NA|NA|TRBV19|TRBJ1-1
CASSISSGALFWTEAFF
TGTGCCAGTAGTATATCATCAGGGGCCCTTTTCTGGACTGAAGCTTTCTTT
>NA|TRBD1|TRBV12-5|TRBJ2-7
CASGTTGASSYEQYF
TGTGCTAGTGGCACGACAGGGGCGAGCTCCTACGAGCAGTACTTC
>NA|NA|TRBV13|TRBJ2-2
CASSHHPGLGAAGELFF
TGTGCCAGCAGCCACCACCCCGGCCTGGGGGCGGCCGGGGAGCTGTTTTTT
>few|TRBD1|TRBV6-1|TRBJ1-6
CASSVRDRSNSPLHF
TGTGCCAGCAGTGTCCGGGACAGGAGTAATTCACCCCTCCACTTT
>NA|NA|TRBV2|TRBJ2-5
CASNTAGGTQYF
TGTGCCAGCAATACGGCCGGGGGGACCCAGTACTTC
>NA|NA|TRBV7-9|TRBJ1-1
CASSLDRPWGAFF
TGTGCCAGCAGCTTAGACAGGCCTTGGGGAGCTTTCTTT
>NA|NA|TRBV19|TRBJ2-7
CASRPRGGGQGALSDEQYF
TGTGCCAGTAGACCAAGAGGGGGGGGGCAGGGGGCGCTTTCTGACGAGCAGTACTTC
>NA|NA|TRBV18|TRBJ2-1
CASSPFAQGSYNEQFF
TGTGCCAGCTCACCATTCGCCCAGGGTTCCTACAATGAGCAGTTCTTC
>NA|NA|TRBV9|TRBJ2-5
CASSAHQAGRQGTQYF
TGTGCCAGCAGCGCCCACCAGGCAGGGCGACAAGGGACCCAGTACTTC
>once|TRBD2|TRBV5-1|TRBJ2-1
CASSIISGGENEQFF
TGCGCCAGCAGCATTATTAGCGGGGGAGAGAATGAGCAGTTCTTC
>few|TRBD1|TRBV19|TRBJ1-5
CAPRTGKTSNQPQHF
TGTGCCCCCCGGACAGGGAAAACTAGCAATCAGCCCCAGCATTTT
>NA|NA|TRBV18|TRBJ1-1
CASSPGTSVAAFF
TGTGCCAGCTCACCTGGGACATCAGTGGCTGCTTTCTTT
>NA|NA|TRBV6-6|TRBJ2-7
CASRARSAPYEQYF
TGTGCCAGCAGGGCACGATCTGCCCCCTACGAGCAGTACTTC